This is a list of T cell receptor beta chains from one sample in a study of blood T cell repertoires in COVID-19. The data were produced by immunoSEQ multiplex PCR, yet TCRdb's version contains in-frame clones alone and is incomplete. The sample includes some 200,000 clones, roughly four fifths of them seen just once. The sample was PBMCs or T cells enriched from blood (not recorded which). The receptors were sampled from a man aged 35-49 years who had recovered from COVID-19. Both conserved end residues are part of each CDR3. D genes are given only for firm matches. The size of a clone is reported for some rows only, either as once, few or many, or as a class for expanded clones.

>.|TRBJ2-7|TRBV12-3/TRBV12-4|.
CASSFGGAYEQYF
TGTGCCAGCAGTTTCGGGGGAGCCTACGAGCAGTACTTC
>.|TRBJ1-1|TRBV30|.
CAWKNGGKMVAFF
TGTGCCTGGAAAAACGGCGGCAAAATGGTGGCTTTCTTT
>.|TRBJ2-1|TRBV6-5|.
CASRPKRGTQQFF
TGTGCCAGCAGACCAAAACGGGGTACTCAGCAGTTCTTC
>TRBD2|TRBJ2-1|TRBV27|.
CASSLGLGYNEQFF
TGTGCCAGCAGTTTGGGACTAGGGTACAATGAGCAGTTCTTC
>TRBD2|TRBJ2-1|TRBV19|few
CASSITSGEEQFF
TGTGCCAGTAGTATTACTAGCGGTGAAGAGCAGTTCTTC
>TRBD2|TRBJ2-1|TRBV7-9|.
CASSLSGKGVNEQFF
TGTGCCAGCAGCCTAAGCGGGAAGGGAGTGAATGAGCAGTTCTTC
>.|TRBJ1-1|TRBV5-8|.
CASSFGSWPGAFF
TGTGCCAGCAGCTTTGGGTCTTGGCCGGGGGCTTTCTTT
>.|TRBJ1-1|TRBV14|.
CASSATGKSAEAFF
TGTGCCAGCAGCGCTACAGGGAAAAGCGCTGAAGCTTTCTTT
>.|TRBJ1-2|TRBV9|once
CASSGGIYYGYTF
TGTGCCAGCAGCGGAGGAATTTACTATGGCTACACCTTC
>.|TRBJ2-4|TRBV6-4|.
CASSDRSQYF
TGTGCCAGCAGTGACCGGTCGCAGTACTTC
>TRBD1|TRBJ2-7|TRBV19|.
CASSIGQGSYEQYF
TGTGCCAGTAGCATCGGACAGGGTTCCTACGAGCAGTACTTC
>.|TRBJ1-3|TRBV6-4|.
CASPHSEGEAGNTIYF
TGTGCCAGCCCTCACTCGGAGGGTGAGGCAGGAAACACCATATATTTT
>.|TRBJ1-2|TRBV27|.
CASSSDTGNYGYTF
TGTGCCAGCAGTTCCGACACTGGAAACTATGGCTACACCTTC
>.|TRBJ1-5|TRBV19|.
CASALRDTSNQPQHF
TGTGCCAGCGCACTTAGGGACACTAGCAATCAGCCCCAGCATTTT
>TRBD2|TRBJ2-1|TRBV11-3|.
CASSRGPGGLGEQFF
TGTGCCAGCAGCCGTGGGCCGGGGGGATTAGGTGAGCAGTTCTTC
>.|TRBJ1-3|TRBV6-1|once
CASSDRLGTGNTIYF
TGTGCCAGCAGTGATCGGCTGGGGACAGGAAACACCATATATTTT
>.|TRBJ1-5|TRBV2|.
CASSRQEYSNQPQHF
TGTGCCAGCAGTCGACAGGAATATAGCAATCAGCCCCAGCATTTT
>.|TRBJ2-3|TRBV10-2|.
CASSSGGTDTQYF
TGCGCCAGCAGTAGCGGAGGCACAGATACGCAGTATTTT
>TRBD2|TRBJ2-1|TRBV5-1|.
CASSPSAGVGYEQFF
TGCGCCAGCAGCCCATCAGCGGGAGTGGGGTATGAGCAGTTCTTC
>.|TRBJ2-4|TRBV27|.
CASSPTAGSKNIQYF
TGTGCCAGCAGTCCGACGGCGGGATCCAAAAACATTCAGTACTTC
>.|TRBJ1-2|TRBV11-2|.
CASSLGRRGVGGYTF
TGTGCCAGCAGCTTGGGTCGGCGGGGCGTTGGTGGCTACACCTTC
>.|TRBJ1-1|TRBV5-6|.
CASSSTGFTMNTEAFF
TGTGCCAGCAGCAGCACAGGGTTTACTATGAACACTGAAGCTTTCTTT
>.|TRBJ1-1|TRBV30|.
CAWNRVNTEAFF
TGTGCCTGGAACAGGGTTAACACTGAAGCTTTCTTT
>.|TRBJ1-6|TRBV6-5|.
CASSRTENSPLHF
TGTGCCAGCAGCCGGACAGAGAATTCACCCCTCCACTTT
>.|TRBJ1-4|TRBV25-1|.
CASSEVPQRPNEKLFF
TGTGCCAGCAGTGAAGTCCCCCAGAGGCCTAATGAAAAACTGTTTTTT
>.|TRBJ1-2|TRBV6-5|.
CASSYSRAMNYGYTF
TGTGCCAGCAGTTACTCGAGAGCAATGAACTATGGCTACACCTTC
>TRBD1|TRBJ2-3|TRBV28|.
CASSLLQGARDTQYF
TGTGCCAGCAGTTTATTACAGGGGGCTAGAGATACGCAGTATTTT
>TRBD2|TRBJ2-1|TRBV10-1|.
CASSPRTSGKGNEQFF
TGCGCCAGCAGTCCGCGGACTAGCGGGAAAGGGAATGAGCAGTTCTTC
>.|TRBJ2-1|TRBV4-1|.
CASSQDPTGTYNEQFF
TGCGCCAGCAGCCAAGATCCAACAGGGACCTACAATGAGCAGTTCTTC
>.|TRBJ2-5|TRBV24-1|.
CATSDPGGAGETQYF
TGTGCCACCAGTGATCCTGGGGGGGCGGGAGAGACCCAGTACTTC
>.|TRBJ1-2|TRBV3-1/TRBV3-2|once
CASSQATGGHGYTF
TGTGCCAGCAGCCAAGCAACCGGGGGGCATGGCTACACCTTC
>.|TRBJ1-2|TRBV7-2|few
CASSPDMNYGYTF
TGTGCCAGCAGCCCCGACATGAACTATGGCTACACCTTC
>.|TRBJ1-2|TRBV5-1|.
CASSLGQGNGYTF
TGCGCCAGCAGCTTGGGGCAGGGGAATGGCTACACCTTC
>TRBD2|TRBJ2-3|TRBV9|.
CASSPGTTTDTQYF
TGTGCCAGCAGCCCTGGGACTACCACAGATACGCAGTATTTT
>.|TRBJ1-1|TRBV5-5|.
CASSFGQNTEAFF
TGTGCCAGCAGCTTTGGACAGAACACTGAAGCTTTCTTT
>TRBD2|TRBJ2-7|TRBV11-2|.
CASSLVGGTSGSYEQYF
TGTGCCAGCAGCTTAGTAGGGGGGACTAGCGGATCCTACGAGCAGTACTTC
>.|TRBJ2-5|TRBV2|.
CASSEAGRLAQETQYF
TGTGCCAGCAGTGAAGCGGGGAGATTAGCCCAAGAGACCCAGTACTTC
>.|TRBJ2-1|TRBV20-1|.
CSAPLRNEQFF
TGCAGTGCTCCTCTCAGGAATGAGCAGTTCTTC
>.|TRBJ1-2|TRBV2|.
CASTDNPLNYGYTF
TGTGCCAGCACCGACAACCCGCTCAACTATGGCTACACCTTC
>.|TRBJ1-5|TRBV20-1|few
CSASSAGDNQPQHF
TGCAGTGCTAGTTCGGCAGGGGACAATCAGCCCCAGCATTTT
>.|TRBJ1-6|TRBV10-2|.
CASSTGFGNSPLHF
TGCGCCAGCAGTACGGGGTTTGGTAATTCACCCCTCCACTTT
>.|TRBJ1-3|TRBV6-5|.
CASSYSWGLSGNTIYF
TGTGCCAGCAGTTACTCATGGGGGCTCTCTGGAAACACCATATATTTT
>TRBD1|TRBJ2-5|TRBV7-8|.
CASSFSGGETQYF
TGTGCCAGCAGCTTCTCAGGGGGTGAGACCCAGTACTTC
>TRBD2|TRBJ2-7|TRBV5-1|few
CASSYTSGRAYEQYF
TGCGCCAGCAGCTACACTAGCGGGAGGGCCTACGAGCAGTACTTC
>TRBD1|TRBJ1-5|TRBV19|once
CASTLTGGRSNQPQHF
TGTGCCAGTACCTTAACAGGGGGCAGAAGCAATCAGCCCCAGCATTTT
>.|TRBJ2-7|TRBV28|.
CASTLPGFSYEQYF
TGTGCCAGCACCCTCCCGGGGTTCTCCTACGAGCAGTACTTC
>.|TRBJ2-7|TRBV2|.
CASKYHSSYEQYF
TGTGCCAGCAAATATCACAGCTCCTACGAGCAGTACTTC
>.|TRBJ2-3|TRBV7-9|few
CASSATGPLRETQYF
TGTGCCAGCAGCGCGACAGGTCCCTTGAGAGAGACGCAGTATTTT
>.|TRBJ2-3|TRBV7-3|.
CASSTGDTQYF
TGTGCCAGCAGCACCGGAGATACGCAGTATTTT
>TRBD1|TRBJ1-5|TRBV5-8|.
CASSTDRVVSNQPQHF
TGTGCCAGCAGCACGGACAGGGTAGTCAGCAATCAGCCCCAGCATTTT
>TRBD2|TRBJ2-7|TRBV28|.
CASSLTSGGPLREQYF
TGTGCCAGCAGTTTAACTAGCGGGGGGCCCCTCAGGGAGCAGTACTTC
>.|TRBJ1-2|TRBV5-1|.
CASSLEGTVRYGYTF
TGCGCCAGCAGCTTGGAGGGGACTGTACGTTATGGCTACACCTTC
>TRBD1|TRBJ1-2|TRBV5-1|.
CASDDRGGGYTF
TGCGCCAGCGACGACAGGGGAGGAGGCTACACCTTC
>TRBD1|TRBJ2-7|TRBV5-1|.
CASSPEPTGFEQYF
TGCGCCAGCAGCCCGGAACCGACAGGGTTCGAGCAGTACTTC
>.|TRBJ2-5|TRBV2|.
CASSAGSAQETQYF
TGTGCCAGCTCCGCGGGGTCGGCTCAAGAGACCCAGTACTTC
>TRBD1|TRBJ1-6|TRBV5-6|few
CASSLLSGTGVIALHF
TGTGCCAGCAGCTTGTTATCCGGGACAGGGGTAATAGCCCTCCACTTT
>TRBD2|TRBJ2-2|TRBV7-8|few
CASSSLRGANTGELFF
TGTGCCAGCAGCTCCCTACGGGGGGCGAACACCGGGGAGCTGTTTTTT